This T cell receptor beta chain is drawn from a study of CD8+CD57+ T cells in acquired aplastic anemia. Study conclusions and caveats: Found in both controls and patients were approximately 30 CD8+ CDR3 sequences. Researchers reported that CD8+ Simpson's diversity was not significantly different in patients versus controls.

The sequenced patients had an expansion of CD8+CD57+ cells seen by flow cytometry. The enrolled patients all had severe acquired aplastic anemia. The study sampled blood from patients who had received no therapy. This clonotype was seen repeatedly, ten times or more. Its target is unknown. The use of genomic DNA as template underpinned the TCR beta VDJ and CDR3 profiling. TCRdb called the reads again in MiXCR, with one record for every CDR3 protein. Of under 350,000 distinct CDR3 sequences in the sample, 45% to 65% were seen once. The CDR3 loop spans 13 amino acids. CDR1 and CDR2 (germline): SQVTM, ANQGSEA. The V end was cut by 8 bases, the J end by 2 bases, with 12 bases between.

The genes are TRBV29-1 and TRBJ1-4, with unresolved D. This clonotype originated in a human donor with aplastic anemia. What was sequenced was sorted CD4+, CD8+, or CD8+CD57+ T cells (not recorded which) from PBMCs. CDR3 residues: CSPEGLTNEKLFF. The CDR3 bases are TGCAGCCCTGAAGGGTTGACTAATGAAAAACTGTTTTTT. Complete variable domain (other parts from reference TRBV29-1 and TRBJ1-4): SAVISQKPSRDICQRGTSLTIQCQVDSQVTMMFWYRQQPGQSLTLIATANQGSEATYESGFVIDKFPISRPNLTFSTLTVSNMSPEDSSIYLCSPEGLTNEKLFFGSGTQLSVL.